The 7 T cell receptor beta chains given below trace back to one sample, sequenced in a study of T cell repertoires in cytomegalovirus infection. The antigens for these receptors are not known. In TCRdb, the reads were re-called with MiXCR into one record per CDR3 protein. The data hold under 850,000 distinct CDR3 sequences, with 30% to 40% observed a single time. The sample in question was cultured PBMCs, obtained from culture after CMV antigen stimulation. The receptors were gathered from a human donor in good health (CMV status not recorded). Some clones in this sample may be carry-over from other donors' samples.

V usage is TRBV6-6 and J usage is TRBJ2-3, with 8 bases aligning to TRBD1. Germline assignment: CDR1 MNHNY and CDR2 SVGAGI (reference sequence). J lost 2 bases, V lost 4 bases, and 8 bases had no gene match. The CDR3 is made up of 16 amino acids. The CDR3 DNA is TGTGCCAGCAGTTTTGAACCAGGGGGCAACACAGATACGCAGTATTTT. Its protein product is CASSFEPGGNTDTQYF.

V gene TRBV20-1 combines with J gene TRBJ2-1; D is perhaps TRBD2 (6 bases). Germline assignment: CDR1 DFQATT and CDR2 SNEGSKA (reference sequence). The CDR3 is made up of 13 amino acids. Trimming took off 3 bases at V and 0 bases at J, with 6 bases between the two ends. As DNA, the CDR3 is TGCAGTGCTAGGACTAGCTCCTACAATGAGCAGTTCTTC. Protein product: CSARTSSYNEQFF.

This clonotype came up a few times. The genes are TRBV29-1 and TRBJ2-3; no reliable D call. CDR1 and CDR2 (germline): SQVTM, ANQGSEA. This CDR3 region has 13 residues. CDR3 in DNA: TGCAGTACCCGGACGGCCCCCCCAGATACGCAGTATTTT. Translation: CSTRTAPPDTQYF.

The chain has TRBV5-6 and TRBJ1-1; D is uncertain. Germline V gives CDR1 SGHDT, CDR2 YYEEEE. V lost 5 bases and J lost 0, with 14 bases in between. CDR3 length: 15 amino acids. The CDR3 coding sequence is TGTGCCAGCAGTAGGTGGAGTGCCGTGAACACTGAAGCTTTCTTT. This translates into CASSRWSAVNTEAFF.

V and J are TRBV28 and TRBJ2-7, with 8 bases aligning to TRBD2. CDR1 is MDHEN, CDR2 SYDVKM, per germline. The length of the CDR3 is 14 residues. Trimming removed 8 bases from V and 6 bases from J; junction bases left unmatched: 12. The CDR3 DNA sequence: TGTGCCAGCGTAATGGCGGGAGGCCCTAGCGAGCAGTACTTC. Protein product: CASVMAGGPSEQYF.

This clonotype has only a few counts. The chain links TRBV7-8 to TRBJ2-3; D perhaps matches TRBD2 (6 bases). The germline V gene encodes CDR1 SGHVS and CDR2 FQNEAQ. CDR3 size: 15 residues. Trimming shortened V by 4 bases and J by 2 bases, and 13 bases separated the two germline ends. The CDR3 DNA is TGTGCCAGCAGCTGGGAGGCTCTAAACACAGATACGCAGTATTTT. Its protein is CASSWEALNTDTQYF.

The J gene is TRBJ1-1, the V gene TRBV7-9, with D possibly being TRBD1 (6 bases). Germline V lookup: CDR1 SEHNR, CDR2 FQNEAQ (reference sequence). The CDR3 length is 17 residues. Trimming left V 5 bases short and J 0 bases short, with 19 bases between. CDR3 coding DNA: TGTGCCAGCAGCACCAGGACAGCAAAAGGCATGAACACTGAAGCTTTCTTT. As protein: CASSTRTAKGMNTEAFF.